This T cell receptor beta chain was sequenced for a study of T cell clones after liver transplantation. About the research overall: A pre-transplant mixed lymphocyte reaction with TCRbeta sequencing defined graft-donor-reactive clones followed in post-transplant blood. Pre-transplant mixed lymphocyte reactions yielded third-party-reactive TCRbeta sequences as comparators for graft-donor-reactive sequences. Timepoints were pre-transplant, pre-withdrawal, and after withdrawal was completed or failed. Standard immunosuppression, with no induction, continued until 12-24 months after transplant.

The germline gives CDR1 SNHLY, CDR2 FYNNEI. CDR3 length equals 14 residues. V gave up 5 bases and J gave up 3 bases, with 11 bases separating them. Produced via immunoSEQ multiplex PCR; TCRdb's table is partial and in-frame only. The sample carries about 75,000 clones, about 85% recorded once. The source was CD4+ T cells from blood, collected less than 50 months after liver transplant. The chain joins TRBV2 to TRBJ1-5, with a possible D match to TRBD1 (6 bases). This TCR came from a human patient who received a liver transplant. Some T cells may be provided by the graft donor. CDR3 sequence reads: CASSLQGNNQPQHF. CDR3 coding DNA: TGTGCCAGCAGTTTACAGGGAAACAATCAGCCCCAGCATTTT. Filled out from reference TRBV2 and TRBJ1-5, the complete variable domain reads EPEVTQTPSHQVTQMGQEVILRCVPISNHLYFYWYRQILGQKVEFLVSFYNNEISEKSEIFDDQFSVERPDGSNFTLKIRSTKLEDSAMYFCASSLQGNNQPQHFGDGTRLSIL.